This TCR beta chain was found in a study of response to subunit inactivated influenza vaccine. Findings of the study overall: A suggestion made by the authors is that each seasonal influenza vaccination recruits few new T cells.

TCRdb passed the RT-PCR reads through MiXCR, listing each CDR3 protein once. The table shows roughly 700,000 distinct CDR3 sequences, with around 16% occurring only once. This clonotype turned up a few times. Its matching antigen is unknown. The CDR3 has 18 residues. V lost 2 bases, J lost 4 bases, and 10 bases stayed unmatched. The germline CDR1 and CDR2 sequences are SGHRS and YFSETQ. The source of this sequence is a middle-aged man who received an inactivated influenza vaccine. The chain recombines TRBV5-1 with TRBJ2-5, with 14 positions matching TRBD2. Sequencing was performed on PBMCs from blood, taken about 12 days after vaccination. CDR3 nucleotide sequence: TGCGCCAGCAGCTTTCAATCGACTAGCGGGGGGGCGAGAGAGACCCAGTACTTC. It yields the protein CASSFQSTSGGARETQYF.